This T cell receptor (beta chain) was identified during a study of blood T cell repertoires in COVID-19. Study-level background: The United States, Italy and Spain supplied acute and convalescent COVID-19 samples.

Living in 24 US areas, the participants were between about 18 and 95 years of age. The germline CDR1 and CDR2 sequences are SGHDT and YYEEEE. Trimming removed 3 bases from V and 4 bases from J, with 13 bases in between. The CDR3 covers 14 residues. Only in-frame clones appear in the TCRdb table, and some are missing; sequencing was by immunoSEQ multiplex PCR. The data hold around 140,000 clones, with 78% observed a single time. The sequencing input was PBMCs or T cells enriched from blood (not recorded which). This clonotype originated in a woman in her fifties or sixties who had recovered from COVID-19. The chain is built from TRBV5-6 and TRBJ1-2, with D tentatively TRBD1 (6 bases). The CDR3 DNA follows: TGTGCCAGCAGCTCTGGACAGCTTCCCTATGGCTACACCTTC. This gives the protein CASSSGQLPYGYTF.